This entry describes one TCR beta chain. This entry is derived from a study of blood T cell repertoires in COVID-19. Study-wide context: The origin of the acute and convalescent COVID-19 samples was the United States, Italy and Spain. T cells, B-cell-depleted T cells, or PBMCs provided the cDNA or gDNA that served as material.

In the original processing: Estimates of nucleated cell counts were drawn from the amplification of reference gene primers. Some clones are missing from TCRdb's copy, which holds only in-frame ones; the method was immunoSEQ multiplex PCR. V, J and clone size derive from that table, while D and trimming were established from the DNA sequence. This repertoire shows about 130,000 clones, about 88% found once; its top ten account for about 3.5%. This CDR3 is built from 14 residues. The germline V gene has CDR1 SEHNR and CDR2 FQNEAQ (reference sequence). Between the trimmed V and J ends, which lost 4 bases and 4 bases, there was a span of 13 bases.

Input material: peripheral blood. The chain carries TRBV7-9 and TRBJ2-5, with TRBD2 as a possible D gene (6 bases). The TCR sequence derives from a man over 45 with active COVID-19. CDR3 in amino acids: CASSSRDFGETQYF. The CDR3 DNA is TGTGCCAGCAGCTCCCGGGACTTCGGAGAGACCCAGTACTTC.